The next 3 T cell receptor delta chains were all read from a single sample in a study of γδ T cells in repeated Plasmodium falciparum infection. Vgamma9/Vdelta2+ and Vdelta2-negative gammadelta T cells were flow-sorted from PBMC for bulk sequencing. TCRdb reran clone calling via CATT on the multiplex PCR reads. The sample lists around 50,000 delta-chain clones, more than 1.5% seen once, with 20% to 25% in the top ten. The specimen sequenced was gamma-delta T cells from blood. The origin of the receptors is a pool of human donors (malaria-infected and uninfected, not separated).

The sample holds many counts of this clone. The protein recorded in TCRdb matches a much larger clone and deviates from this DNA's translation at residue 9, suggesting a read error; the protein here is obtained by translating the DNA. The chain carries TRDV1 and TRDJ1, with TRDD3 matching 9 bases. The J gene, left out of TCRdb, was set here by checking the DNA against germline. The trim removed 8 bases at V and 0 bases at J, leaving 19 bases unmatched. The CDR3 is 19 amino acids. Germline V gene lookup returns CDR1 TSWWSYY and CDR2 QGS. Here the CDR3 reads CALYPLWGMSGTYTDKLIF. CDR3 sequence (DNA): TGTGCTCTTTACCCCCTCTGGGGGATGTCTGGAACCTACACCGATAAACTCATCTTT.

This clone was observed a handful of times. The likely explanation is a read error, given a far larger clone one base away. Other DNA variants within this sample encode the same CDR3. The chain uses TRDV1 and TRDJ1; 10 bases align to TRDD3. Germline trimming cut 4 bases from V and 0 bases from J; bases unmatched to any gene: 26. The CDR3 contains 23 residues. Germline values: CDR1 TSWWSYY, CDR2 QGS. CDR3 sequence (DNA): TGTGCTCTTGGGGCACCCTATGAATTCCTGCTCTGGGGGATAGGAGCTTACACCGATAAACTCATCTTT. Protein product: CALGAPYEFLLWGIGAYTDKLIF.

As concerns this clone: With a far larger clone one base away, a read error is the likely cause. This CDR3 is also generated by other DNA sequences in the sample. Called V gene: TRDV1; the J gene was not called; the D call TRDD3 from the table was never checked on the DNA. The germline CDR1 and CDR2 sequences are TSWWSYY and QGS. The CDR3 is 21 residues long. The CDR3 nucleotides are TGTGCTCTTGGGGAACAATCCTACCGAGTACTGGGGGATACGCGTATCGATAAACTCATCTTC. It yields the protein CALGEQSYRVLGDTRIDKLIF.